The rows below give T cell receptor beta chains drawn from one sample of a study of blood T cell repertoires in COVID-19. Generated by immunoSEQ multiplex PCR, the TCRdb table keeps only in-frame clones and is missing some. This repertoire shows roughly 40,000 clones, 85% to 90% found once; its top ten account for approximately 59%. The source material was peripheral blood. The origin of the receptors is a man in his 70s with acute or convalescent COVID-19. Each CDR3 is given with its conserved first and last residue. The D gene is left open where the match is weak. Expanded clones get a size class; other rows say once, few or many, or leave the size out.

j_gene: TRBJ2-7
d_gene: TRBD2
abundance: NA
v_gene: TRBV5-1
CDR3nt: TGCGCCAGCAGCTTGAGGAGCGGCGGGGGCTACGAGCAGTACTTC
CDR3aa: CASSLRSGGGYEQYF

j_gene: TRBJ2-7
d_gene: NA
abundance: NA
v_gene: TRBV5-6
CDR3nt: TGTGCCAGCAGCTCTGGACTCTCCTACGAGCAGTACTTC
CDR3aa: CASSSGLSYEQYF

j_gene: TRBJ2-5
d_gene: NA
abundance: NA
v_gene: TRBV12-3/TRBV12-4
CDR3nt: TGTGCCAGCAGTTTACTAATCCAAGAGACCCAGTACTTC
CDR3aa: CASSLLIQETQYF

j_gene: TRBJ2-1
d_gene: TRBD2
abundance: NA
v_gene: TRBV3-1/TRBV3-2
CDR3nt: TGTGCCAGCAGCCTAGGACTAGCTGAGGAGTTCTTC
CDR3aa: CASSLGLAEEFF

j_gene: TRBJ2-5
d_gene: TRBD1
abundance: NA
v_gene: TRBV11-2
CDR3nt: TGTGCCAGCAGCTTACTTCAGGGGGCACGGGAGACCCAGTACTTC
CDR3aa: CASSLLQGARETQYF

j_gene: TRBJ2-7
d_gene: TRBD1
abundance: NA
v_gene: TRBV6-6
CDR3nt: TGTGCCAGCAGCCACAGGGGCACCTACGAGCAGTACTTC
CDR3aa: CASSHRGTYEQYF

j_gene: TRBJ2-1
d_gene: TRBD2
abundance: few
v_gene: TRBV5-4
CDR3nt: TGTGCTTCCGCAGGAGGGACTAGCGGGAGAAATGAGCAGTTCTTC
CDR3aa: CASAGGTSGRNEQFF

j_gene: TRBJ2-3
d_gene: TRBD2
abundance: NA
v_gene: TRBV18
CDR3nt: TGTGCCAGCTCACAGTCCGGGACTAGCGGGAGACCAGATACGCAGTATTTT
CDR3aa: CASSQSGTSGRPDTQYF

j_gene: TRBJ1-5
d_gene: NA
abundance: few
v_gene: TRBV19
CDR3nt: TGTGCCAGTAGTCCTGGATCGGGGAGCGATCAGCCCCAGCATTTT
CDR3aa: CASSPGSGSDQPQHF

j_gene: TRBJ2-7
d_gene: NA
abundance: once
v_gene: TRBV6-1
CDR3nt: TGTGCCAGCAGTGAACCCGGCTACGAGCAGTACTTC
CDR3aa: CASSEPGYEQYF

j_gene: TRBJ1-6
d_gene: TRBD1
abundance: NA
v_gene: TRBV27
CDR3nt: TGTGCCAGCAGTTTATCCGGGACAGGAAATTCACCCCTCCACTTT
CDR3aa: CASSLSGTGNSPLHF

j_gene: TRBJ2-3
d_gene: TRBD2
abundance: NA
v_gene: TRBV9
CDR3nt: TGTGCCAGCAGCCCGACTAGCGGGGGGGCCATGGATACGCAGTATTTT
CDR3aa: CASSPTSGGAMDTQYF

j_gene: TRBJ1-5
d_gene: TRBD1
abundance: once
v_gene: TRBV6-5
CDR3nt: TGTGCCAGCGGCACAGGGGGCTATCAGCCCCAGCATTTT
CDR3aa: CASGTGGYQPQHF

j_gene: TRBJ2-5
d_gene: TRBD1
abundance: NA
v_gene: TRBV5-4
CDR3nt: TGTGCCAGCAGCTCGGACAGGGCAGAGACCCAGTACTTC
CDR3aa: CASSSDRAETQYF

j_gene: TRBJ2-3
d_gene: TRBD1
abundance: NA
v_gene: TRBV5-1
CDR3nt: TGCGCCAGCAGCTTGGGTGGCAGGGGGCCTTTAGATACGCAGTATTTT
CDR3aa: CASSLGGRGPLDTQYF

j_gene: TRBJ1-5
d_gene: NA
abundance: NA
v_gene: TRBV7-2
CDR3nt: TGTGCCAGCAGCTTAGACAGAGATAGCAATCAGCCCCAGCATTTT
CDR3aa: CASSLDRDSNQPQHF

j_gene: TRBJ1-2
d_gene: NA
abundance: NA
v_gene: TRBV6-5
CDR3nt: TGTGCCAGCAGTACGCAGGGATATCGCGGCTACACCTTC
CDR3aa: CASSTQGYRGYTF

j_gene: TRBJ1-6
d_gene: TRBD1
abundance: NA
v_gene: TRBV23-1
CDR3nt: TGCGCCAGCAGTCAAGAGAACAGGGGTAGATCACCCCTCCACTTT
CDR3aa: CASSQENRGRSPLHF

j_gene: TRBJ2-2
d_gene: NA
abundance: NA
v_gene: TRBV5-1
CDR3nt: TGCGCCAGCAGCTTGTCATTGGCAACGAACACCGGGGAGCTGTTTTTT
CDR3aa: CASSLSLATNTGELFF

j_gene: TRBJ1-3
d_gene: NA
abundance: NA
v_gene: TRBV5-3
CDR3nt: TGTGCCAGAAGCTTGTACAGGGCGTCCGGAAACACCATATATTTT
CDR3aa: CARSLYRASGNTIYF

j_gene: TRBJ2-3
d_gene: NA
abundance: NA
v_gene: TRBV6-2/TRBV6-3
CDR3nt: TGTGCCAGCAGTTACTCGGGACAAATCACAGATACGCAGTATTTT
CDR3aa: CASSYSGQITDTQYF

j_gene: TRBJ1-4
d_gene: NA
abundance: NA
v_gene: TRBV19
CDR3nt: TGTGCCAGCCGTCTTAGGGGAACTAATGAAAAACTGTTTTTT
CDR3aa: CASRLRGTNEKLFF

j_gene: TRBJ2-5
d_gene: TRBD2
abundance: NA
v_gene: TRBV30
CDR3nt: TGTGCCTGGAGTCCGGGACTAGCGGCGGAGACCCAGTACTTC
CDR3aa: CAWSPGLAAETQYF

j_gene: TRBJ2-2
d_gene: NA
abundance: NA
v_gene: TRBV7-9
CDR3nt: TGTGCCAGCAACCGCGGGGTTAACACCGGGGAGCTGTTTTTT
CDR3aa: CASNRGVNTGELFF

j_gene: TRBJ2-7
d_gene: NA
abundance: once
v_gene: TRBV6-2/TRBV6-3
CDR3nt: TGTGCCAGCAGTCGCCGCGGCACCACCTACGAGCAGTACTTC
CDR3aa: CASSRRGTTYEQYF

j_gene: TRBJ2-7
d_gene: TRBD2
abundance: few
v_gene: TRBV24-1
CDR3nt: TGTGCCACCAGTGATCCCACTAGCGGGGACGAGCAGTACTTC
CDR3aa: CATSDPTSGDEQYF

j_gene: TRBJ1-1
d_gene: TRBD1
abundance: once
v_gene: TRBV9
CDR3nt: TGTGCCAGCAGCGCCGGGACAGGGATGAACACTGAAGCTTTCTTT
CDR3aa: CASSAGTGMNTEAFF

j_gene: TRBJ2-2
d_gene: NA
abundance: NA
v_gene: TRBV4-3
CDR3nt: TGCGCCAGCAGTCATAAGCGACAGGCCGAAGAGACCGGGGAGCTGTTTTTT
CDR3aa: CASSHKRQAEETGELFF

j_gene: TRBJ1-5
d_gene: NA
abundance: NA
v_gene: TRBV7-2
CDR3nt: TGTGCCAGCAGCTTAGACGTCTTTCAGGGTAGGCCCCAGCATTTT
CDR3aa: CASSLDVFQGRPQHF

j_gene: TRBJ1-6
d_gene: NA
abundance: NA
v_gene: TRBV15
CDR3nt: TGTGCCACCAGCAGAGTAGGGGCCAAGCCAGGCTCACCCCTCCACTTT
CDR3aa: CATSRVGAKPGSPLHF

j_gene: TRBJ1-4
d_gene: NA
abundance: NA
v_gene: TRBV28
CDR3nt: TGTGCCAGCAGTTTATTGGAGGGAATGGAAAAACTGTTTTTT
CDR3aa: CASSLLEGMEKLFF

j_gene: TRBJ2-2
d_gene: TRBD2
abundance: NA
v_gene: TRBV7-3
CDR3nt: TGTGCCAGCAGCCTAGCGGCAAACACCGGGGAGCTGTTTTTT
CDR3aa: CASSLAANTGELFF

j_gene: TRBJ2-7
d_gene: NA
abundance: NA
v_gene: TRBV3-1/TRBV3-2
CDR3nt: TGTGCCAGCAGCCTCCTAGGAGGGCAGTACTTC
CDR3aa: CASSLLGGQYF

j_gene: TRBJ1-1
d_gene: NA
abundance: NA
v_gene: TRBV2
CDR3nt: TGTGCCAGCACTGGGACACGAACCTTGAACACTGAAGCTTTCTTT
CDR3aa: CASTGTRTLNTEAFF

j_gene: TRBJ1-6
d_gene: NA
abundance: NA
v_gene: TRBV5-5
CDR3nt: TGTGCCAGCAGCTTGGAAGCTTCACCCCTCCACTTT
CDR3aa: CASSLEASPLHF